Presented here are 15 T cell receptor beta chains from one specimen sequenced in a study of blood T cells in healthy people across ages. Primers used in a second PCR of about 6 to 11 cycles were a sample-barcoded 5' primer and a J-beta primer mix. Each CDR3 protein gets one entry after TCRdb re-called the 5' RACE reads with MiXCR. Of more than 900,000 distinct CDR3 sequences in the sample, almost 25% were seen once. The same sample was also studied in work on T cells of mothers and their children.

Material for sequencing was blood. Receptors originate from a girl aged 2 to 9 in good health.

In its sample, this clonotype was seen a few times. The rearrangement uses TRBV28 and TRBJ1-1; a weak D match, TRBD1 (6 bases). Germline V CDR1 and CDR2: MDHEN, SYDVKM. The V end lost 7 bases, the J end lost 11 bases, and 14 bases lay between the germline ends. The length of the CDR3 is 11 residues. CDR3 bases: TGTGCCAGCACCCTTAGGGGGTATGCTTTCTTT. This translates into CASTLRGYAFF.

The V call is TRBV7-8, the J call TRBJ2-3, with TRBD2 matching 10 bases. CDR3 length: 17 residues. CDR1 is SGHVS, CDR2 FQNEAQ, per germline. Losses at the gene ends were 5 bases for V and 2 bases for J; bases not matched to a gene: 10. The CDR3 loop is CASSSSPSGRHTDTQYF. The CDR3, as DNA: TGTGCCAGCAGCAGCAGCCCTAGCGGGAGACACACAGATACGCAGTATTTT.

The chain carries TRBV29-1 and TRBJ2-4; TRBD1 might be the D (6 bases). The germline CDR1 and CDR2 sequences are SQVTM and ANQGSEA. Trimming left V 4 bases short and J 6 bases short, with 16 bases between. The CDR3 is made up of 14 amino acids. Here the CDR3 reads CSVALDSGGNIQYF. CDR3 nucleotide sequence: TGCAGCGTTGCCCTGGACAGTGGCGGAAACATTCAGTACTTC. The full variable domain, completed using reference TRBV29-1 and TRBJ2-4, is SAVISQKPSRDICQRGTSLTIQCQVDSQVTMMFWYRQQPGQSLTLIATANQGSEATYESGFVIDKFPISRPNLTFSTLTVSNMSPEDSSIYLCSVALDSGGNIQYFGAGTRLSVL.

The sample holds a few counts of this clonotype. This rearrangement joins TRBV12-3 or TRBV12-4 to TRBJ1-1; D call uncertain. The CDR3 has 11 amino acids. Trimming stripped 5 bases from V and 10 bases from J, with 11 bases between. As DNA, the CDR3 is TGTGCCAGCAGTCCAATGCGGCGAGCTTTCTTT. This translates into CASSPMRRAFF.

Here the CDR3 reads CSAYFMEGRTDTQYF. Here the CDR3 DNA reads TGCAGTGCTTATTTTATGGAGGGCCGCACAGATACGCAGTATTTT. The chain couples TRBV20-1 to TRBJ2-3; TRBD2 is a possible D gene (6 bases). The CDR3 length is 15 residues. Germline CDR1 and CDR2: DFQATT and SNEGSKA (reference sequence). Deletions cut 5 bases from V and 1 base from J, with 16 bases between.

The rearrangement joins TRBV9 to TRBJ2-1, with D perhaps TRBD2 (6 bases). With 0 bases removed from V and 4 bases from J, the gap between germline ends came to 11 bases. Germline CDR1 reads SGDLS; CDR2 reads YYNGEE. The CDR3 runs 15 residues. Here the CDR3 reads CASSVAMRDYNEQFF. CDR3 nucleotide sequence: TGTGCCAGCAGCGTAGCTATGCGGGATTACAATGAGCAGTTCTTC.

The chain's CDR3 is CASSSLQGSRETQYF. CDR3 nucleotide sequence: TGTGCCAGCAGCTCCCTACAGGGGTCCAGAGAGACCCAGTACTTC. This rearrangement joins TRBV7-9 to TRBJ2-5; 7 bases fit TRBD1. The V gene's germline CDR1 is SEHNR and CDR2 FQNEAQ (reference sequence). V was pared by 4 bases and J by 4 bases, with 9 bases of the junction left unmatched. The CDR3 has 15 residues. Complete variable domain (other parts from reference TRBV7-9 and TRBJ2-5): DTGVSQNPRHKITKRGQNVTFRCDPISEHNRLYWYRQTLGQGPEFLTYFQNEAQLEKSRLLSDRFSAERPKGSFSTLEIQRTEQGDSAMYLCASSSLQGSRETQYFGPGTRLLVL.

J is TRBJ2-1 and V is TRBV7-3; 7 positions match TRBD1. The CDR3 extends over 15 amino acids. Germline loops: CDR1 SGHTA, CDR2 FQGTGA. J lost 6 bases, V lost 0 bases, and 5 bases had no gene match. The CDR3 is CASSLTRGQPNEQFF. In DNA, the CDR3 is TGTGCCAGCAGCTTAACCAGGGGACAGCCCAATGAGCAGTTCTTC.

This clonotype has just a few counts. J is TRBJ2-1 and V is TRBV29-1; maybe TRBD1 (7 bases). Trimming took 3 bases from V and 9 from J, leaving 18 bases between them. The CDR3 is made up of 14 amino acids. Germline loops: CDR1 SQVTM, CDR2 ANQGSEA. The CDR3 reads CSVDLMEGAGEQFF. CDR3 in DNA: TGCAGCGTTGATTTAATGGAGGGGGCCGGTGAGCAGTTCTTC.

V gene TRBV5-5 combines with J gene TRBJ1-6; D is uncertain. V lost 1 base and J lost 0, with 11 bases in between. This CDR3 has 17 residues. CDR1 is SGHKS, CDR2 YYEKEE, per germline (reference sequence). CDR3 sequence (DNA): TGTGCCAGCAGCTTGTTGACGGCCAGCTCCTATAATTCACCCCTCCACTTT. Translated: CASSLLTASSYNSPLHF.

V and J are TRBV7-8 and TRBJ2-5; D possibly uses TRBD1 or TRBD2 (5 bases each). CDR3 length: 15 residues. Per the germline V gene, CDR1 is SGHVS and CDR2 is FQNEAQ. V gave up 5 bases and J gave up 5 bases, with 18 bases separating them. In nucleotides, the CDR3 is TGTGCCAGCAGCCAACCCCTTGGCAGGGAGGAGACCCAGTACTTC. It translates to CASSQPLGREETQYF.

The gene calls are TRBV14 and TRBJ2-1; D is unclear. Trimming pared 4 bases from V and 6 bases from J, leaving 13 bases between. Germline lookup yields CDR1 SGHDN and CDR2 FVKESK. The CDR3 is 14 amino acids. DNA for the CDR3: TGTGCCAGCAGCCCCTTCGTCACACTCAATGAGCAGTTCTTC. Its protein is CASSPFVTLNEQFF.

This clonotype was detected only a few times. The rearrangement uses TRBV27 and TRBJ1-5, with no clear D. V lost 1 base, J lost 1 base, and 8 bases lay in between. This CDR3 is built from 15 residues. Germline-derived CDR1 and CDR2 are MNHEY and SMNVEV (reference sequence). The CDR3 sequence: CASSLWGGSNQPQHF. CDR3 sequence (DNA): TGTGCCAGCAGTTTATGGGGAGGGAGCAATCAGCCCCAGCATTTT.

This clonotype was detected a few times. The V and J genes are TRBV20-1 and TRBJ1-4; the match to TRBD1 covers 7 bases. There are 13 residues in the CDR3. With V trimmed by 3 bases and J by 8 bases, 6 bases remained unmatched. CDR1 and CDR2 from the germline V gene are DFQATT and SNEGSKA (reference sequence). The CDR3 region has the DNA TGCAGTGCTAGGCAGGGGGGTATGGAAAAACTGTTTTTT. This encodes CSARQGGMEKLFF.

This clonotype was recorded a few times. The rearrangement joins TRBV28 to TRBJ2-5; tentatively, D is TRBD1 (7 bases). The DNA end is more similar to TRBJ2-7, so the J call may be wrong. Germline loops: CDR1 MDHEN, CDR2 SYDVKM. The CDR3 extends over 17 amino acids. CDR3 nucleotide sequence: TGTGCCAGCAGGGCAGGAGGGTCCCCAGGGGGTGGCTACGAGCAGTACTTC. Protein: CASRAGGSPGGGYEQYF.